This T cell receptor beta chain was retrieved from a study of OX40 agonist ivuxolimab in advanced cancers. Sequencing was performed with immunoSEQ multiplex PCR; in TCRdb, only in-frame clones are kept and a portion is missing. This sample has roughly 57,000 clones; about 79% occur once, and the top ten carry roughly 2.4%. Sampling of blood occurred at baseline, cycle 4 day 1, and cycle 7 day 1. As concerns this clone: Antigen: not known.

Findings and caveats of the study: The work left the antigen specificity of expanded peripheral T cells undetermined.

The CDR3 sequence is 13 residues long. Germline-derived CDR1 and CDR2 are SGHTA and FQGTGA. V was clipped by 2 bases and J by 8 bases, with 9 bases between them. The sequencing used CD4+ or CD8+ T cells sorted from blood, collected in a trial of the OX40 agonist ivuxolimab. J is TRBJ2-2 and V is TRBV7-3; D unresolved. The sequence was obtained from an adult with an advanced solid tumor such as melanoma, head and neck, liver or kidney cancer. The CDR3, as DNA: TGTGCCAGCAGCTTATATAACCCGGGGGAGCTGTTTTTT. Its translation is CASSLYNPGELFF.